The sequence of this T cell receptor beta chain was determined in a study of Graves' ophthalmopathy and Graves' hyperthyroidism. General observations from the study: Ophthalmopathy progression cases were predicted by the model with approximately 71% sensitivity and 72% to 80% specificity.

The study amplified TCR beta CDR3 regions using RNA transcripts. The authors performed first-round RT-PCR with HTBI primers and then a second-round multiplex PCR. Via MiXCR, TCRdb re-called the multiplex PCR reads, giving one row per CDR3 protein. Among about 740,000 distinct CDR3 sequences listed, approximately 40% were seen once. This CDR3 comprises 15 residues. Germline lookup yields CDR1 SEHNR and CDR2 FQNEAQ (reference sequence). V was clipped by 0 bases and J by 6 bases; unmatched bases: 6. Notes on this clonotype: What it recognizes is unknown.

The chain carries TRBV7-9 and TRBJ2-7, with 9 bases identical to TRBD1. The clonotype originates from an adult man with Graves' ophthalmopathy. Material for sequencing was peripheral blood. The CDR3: CASSLAGTGGSEQYF. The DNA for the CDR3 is TGTGCCAGCAGCTTAGCGGGAACAGGGGGCTCCGAGCAGTACTTC.